What follows is one TCR beta chain and its context. Losses at the gene ends were 5 bases for V and 8 bases for J; bases not matched to a gene: 5. This CDR3 comprises 13 residues. The germline CDR1 and CDR2 sequences are MNHEY and SVGAGI. In the study's own analysis: Cell counts per sample came from amplifying reference gene primers. TCRdb keeps only in-frame clones here, not all; method: immunoSEQ multiplex PCR. Clonal size and the V and J genes are those of that table, whereas D and trimming came from the DNA. The data contain 200,000 or so clones, just under 85% of them singletons. This specimen belongs to a study of blood T cell repertoires in COVID-19. Study overall: The United States, Italy and Spain were the sources of the acute and convalescent COVID-19 samples. Sources were T cells, B-cell-depleted T cells, or PBMCs; the material itself was cDNA or gDNA.

The gene calls are TRBV6-5 and TRBJ1-2; 10 bases fit TRBD1. The source is a human donor with acute or convalescent COVID-19. The donor label of this sample is uncertain. Sequenced sample: peripheral blood. CDR3 nucleotide sequence: TGTGCCAGCAGTCTGGGACAGGGGTTAGGCTACACCTTC. As protein: CASSLGQGLGYTF.